This paragraph covers one TCR beta chain sequence. The antigen is unknown. These data come from a study of CXCR3-negative and CXCR3-positive naive CD8 T cells. Study conclusions and caveats: The TRB CDR3s that CXCR3-positive naive cells carried were more hydrophobic than those of CXCR3-negative naive cells.

The CDR3 length is 13 residues. Germline V CDR1 and CDR2: ENHRY, SYGVKD. cDNA libraries for TRB were generated by 5' RACE incorporating UMI labels. TCRdb reanalyzed the 5' RACE reads, giving one entry per CDR3 protein sequence and no DNA. The specimen's table records fewer than 95,000 distinct CDR3 sequences. The clonotype was recovered from a human donor in good health. Some clones in this sample may be carry-over from other donors' samples. The sequencing input was naive CXCR3- CD8+ T cells from blood. Subset denoted: CD45RO-CCR7+CD27+CD95- naive CD8+ T cells lacking CXCR3 (TNR3-). The chain carries TRBV10-3 and TRBJ1-2; TCRdb's D gene call, TRBD1, goes unchecked for lack of DNA. The CDR3 reads CAIGSGMYYGYTF.